This TCR beta chain was captured in a study of sequential checkpoint blockade in melanoma. This sample's treatment: randomized to nivolumab then ipilimumab (arm A) or the reverse (arm B). From thawed PBMCs, live CD3+CD8+ cells negative for CD19 and CD56 were sorted. Some clones are missing from TCRdb's copy, which holds only in-frame ones; the method was immunoSEQ multiplex PCR. In the table there are over 15,000 clones, about 80% of which are singletons. This clone appeared once. Per germline, CDR1 MGHRA and CDR2 YSYEKL. This CDR3 contains 14 residues. Trimming removed 5 bases from V and 0 bases from J, with 11 bases in between.

The clonotype comes from a human donor with melanoma. Here the sequenced sample was CD8+ T cells sorted from blood (inferred from file names), taken from a patient given nivolumab and ipilimumab in sequence. The chain is built from TRBV4-1 and TRBJ2-7; D uncertain. CDR3 coding DNA: TGCGCCAGCAGCTTCGGGTCAATCTCCTACGAGCAGTACTTC. This sequence encodes CASSFGSISYEQYF.